This is a list of T cell receptor beta chains from one sample in a study of cytomegalovirus exposure and HLA in healthy donors. TCRdb's copy holds only in-frame clones and misses some; the assay was immunoSEQ multiplex PCR. The table includes about 140,000 clones, 86% detected once. Specimen: PBMCs. These receptors were collected from a man aged 18 to 30 in good health and CMV-seronegative. Both conserved end residues are trimmed from each CDR3. Each record gives: CDR3 protein, CDR3 length, J gene, V gene.

CDR3 protein: ARTRGEGHEQY
CDR3 length: 11
J gene: TRBJ2-7
V gene: TRBV2

CDR3 protein: ASSQGSGGTFNEQF
CDR3 length: 14
J gene: TRBJ2-1
V gene: TRBV4-2

CDR3 protein: ASSIAGQANQPQH
CDR3 length: 13
J gene: TRBJ1-5
V gene: TRBV19

CDR3 protein: ASSHGTGEKGEQF
CDR3 length: 13
J gene: TRBJ2-1
V gene: TRBV5-1

CDR3 protein: ASSISGEGWKPQH
CDR3 length: 13
J gene: TRBJ1-5
V gene: TRBV19

CDR3 protein: ASSFSGTDTQY
CDR3 length: 11
J gene: TRBJ2-3
V gene: TRBV11-2

CDR3 protein: ASSPEDGYT
CDR3 length: 9
J gene: TRBJ1-2
V gene: TRBV6-5

CDR3 protein: ASGLTGELF
CDR3 length: 9
J gene: TRBJ2-2
V gene: TRBV12-5

CDR3 protein: ASSIDLGRGEEDEQF
CDR3 length: 15
J gene: TRBJ2-1
V gene: TRBV19

CDR3 protein: ASTSRGGGETQY
CDR3 length: 12
J gene: TRBJ2-5
V gene: TRBV28

CDR3 protein: ASSLGLAGVSAETQY
CDR3 length: 15
J gene: TRBJ2-5
V gene: TRBV7-7

CDR3 protein: ASSLETAGANVLT
CDR3 length: 13
J gene: TRBJ2-6
V gene: TRBV28

CDR3 protein: ASSPERGLAGITGELF
CDR3 length: 16
J gene: TRBJ2-2
V gene: TRBV4-1

CDR3 protein: ASSLGGSDNEQF
CDR3 length: 12
J gene: TRBJ2-1
V gene: TRBV28

CDR3 protein: ASIPINIQY
CDR3 length: 9
J gene: TRBJ2-4
V gene: TRBV19

CDR3 protein: ASSFLAGLGTTEAF
CDR3 length: 14
J gene: TRBJ1-1
V gene: TRBV11-2

CDR3 protein: ASSLWRERVEQF
CDR3 length: 12
J gene: TRBJ2-1
V gene: TRBV7-9

CDR3 protein: ASSFGQLFGFGTDTQY
CDR3 length: 16
J gene: TRBJ2-3
V gene: TRBV7-9